This T cell receptor beta chain was profiled in a study of OX40 agonist ivuxolimab in advanced cancers. Study details: Ivuxolimab doses were 0.01, 0.1, 0.3, 1.5, 3 or 10 mg/kg every 2 weeks. Head and neck, renal cell, melanoma or hepatocellular carcinoma were the cancers that dose-escalation patients had. Males comprised 70% to 90% of the group, whose mean age was about 60 years (range roughly 20 to 85).

This CDR3 spans 14 amino acids. The V gene's germline CDR1 is MNHEY and CDR2 SVGAGI. J lost 3 bases, V lost 6 bases, and 3 bases had no gene match. Comment on this clone: What it binds is not known.

The data were produced by immunoSEQ multiplex PCR, yet TCRdb's version contains in-frame clones alone and is incomplete. The data hold about 65,000 clones, with approximately 91% observed a single time. General observations from the study: Clonal expansion was seen in CD4+ and CD8+ blood T cells by week 6 at 0.1 to 3.0 mg/kg.

The material sequenced was CD4+ or CD8+ T cells sorted from blood, taken in a trial of the OX40 agonist ivuxolimab. The clonotype originates from an adult with an advanced solid tumor such as melanoma, head and neck, liver or kidney cancer. This sequence joins TRBV6-5 and TRBJ1-2; 11 bases line up with TRBD1. As DNA, the CDR3 is TGTGCCAGCAGGAGGACAGGGGGCGACTATGGCTACACCTTC. Amino acids: CASRRTGGDYGYTF.